These T cell receptor beta chains were read from a single sample in a study of shared clonotypes between healthy human individuals. Libraries were prepared by immunoSEQ multiplex PCR; TCRdb keeps only in-frame clonotypes and omits some of them. The table lists hundreds of thousands of clones, 90% to 96% of them singletons. Source material: naive CD4+ T cells sorted from blood. These receptors were obtained from a woman in her twenties or thirties in good health. Both conserved end residues are part of each CDR3. The order of the fields is J gene, clone size, D gene, V gene, CDR3 DNA, CDR3 protein. A D gene is named only where the DNA matches it firmly. Clone size is stated in some rows and not others, as once, few, many or a class when expanded.

TRBJ1-1	once	.	TRBV20-1	TGCAGTGCCCAGACGGATTTTGAAGCTTTCTTT	CSAQTDFEAFF
TRBJ2-3	once	.	TRBV4-1	TGCGCCAGCAGCCACCCCGAGGGGGAGGGCCGGACGCAGTATTTT	CASSHPEGEGRTQYF
TRBJ2-3	.	TRBD1	TRBV5-1	TGCGCCAGCAGCTTAGGTACAGGGGGATACACAGATACGCAGTATTTT	CASSLGTGGYTDTQYF
TRBJ2-7	.	.	TRBV18	TGTGCCAGCTCACCTGGAAATACCTACGAGCAGTACTTC	CASSPGNTYEQYF
TRBJ1-1	once	.	TRBV10-1	TGCGCCAGCACCCGGGGGCACGGTGAAGAAGCTTTCTTT	CASTRGHGEEAFF
TRBJ2-6	once	.	TRBV6-1	TGTGCCAGCAGTGGCAATAGCTGGGCCAACGTCCTGACTTTC	CASSGNSWANVLTF
TRBJ2-1	.	.	TRBV20-1	TGCAGTGCTAGCCGTGAGCAGTTCTTC	CSASREQFF
TRBJ2-3	.	TRBD1	TRBV5-4	TGTGCCAGCAGCGGCCGGGACAGGAGCACAGATACGCAGTATTTT	CASSGRDRSTDTQYF
TRBJ1-6	.	TRBD1	TRBV5-8	TGTGCCAGCAGCTTGGAGGGGGCGCATAATTCACCCCTCCACTTT	CASSLEGAHNSPLHF
TRBJ2-5	.	.	TRBV29-1	TGCAGCGTTGAAGATCGCCAAGAGTGGGCTGGGACCCAGTACTTC	CSVEDRQEWAGTQYF
TRBJ1-1	.	.	TRBV29-1	TGCAGCGTTGAGCGTGGACCAGGGGCGACTGAAGCTTTCTTT	CSVERGPGATEAFF
TRBJ1-6	.	.	TRBV28	TGTGCCAGCAGCTCCGCAGCGGCGGGGGGGGATAATTCACCCCTCCACTTT	CASSSAAAGGDNSPLHF
TRBJ2-7	.	TRBD2	TRBV5-1	TGCGCCAGCAGCGCCACTAGCGGGAGGGCGGGTGAGCAGTACTTC	CASSATSGRAGEQYF
TRBJ1-2	.	TRBD1	TRBV4-2	TGTGCCAGCAGCCAAGGGGACAGGGAACGGAGTGGCTACACCTTC	CASSQGDRERSGYTF
TRBJ1-2	.	.	TRBV7-9	TGTGCCCATCAGCAGGGAGAAGGCTACACCTTC	CAHQQGEGYTF
TRBJ2-7	.	TRBD1	TRBV5-1	TGCGCCAGCAGCTTGGGGGACCGGGACAGCTCCTACGAGCAGTACTTC	CASSLGDRDSSYEQYF
TRBJ2-7	.	.	TRBV18	TGTGCCAGCTCACCAGTTGAGGGAGTTGAAGGTTACGAGCAGTACTTC	CASSPVEGVEGYEQYF
TRBJ2-7	once	TRBD2	TRBV2	TGTGCCAGCAGTGAATTTCTAGCGGGAGGCCTCTCCTACGAGCAGTACTTC	CASSEFLAGGLSYEQYF
TRBJ2-1	.	.	TRBV7-9	TGTGCCAGCAGCTTCCCACAGGGCAATGAGCAGTTCTTC	CASSFPQGNEQFF
TRBJ1-5	.	.	TRBV6-5	TGTGCCAGCAGTTACGTGGAGGGCAATCAGCCCCAGCATTTT	CASSYVEGNQPQHF
TRBJ2-3	.	.	TRBV6-1	TGTGCCAGCAGTGAAAACAGTAACACAGATACGCAGTATTTT	CASSENSNTDTQYF
TRBJ1-1	.	.	TRBV19	TGTGCCAGTAGTATAGGACAGTCGAACACTGAAGCTTTCTTT	CASSIGQSNTEAFF
TRBJ2-3	.	TRBD1	TRBV28	TGTGCCAGCAGGGAACAGGGGCGTCTCACAGATACGCAGTATTTT	CASREQGRLTDTQYF